Here is one TCR beta chain with its context. Its antigen is unidentified. Its ends do not fully match the called genes, so a read error is possible. The data derive from a study of Graves' ophthalmopathy and Graves' hyperthyroidism. Study-wide results and caveats: Detection in blood was also observed for most expanded thyroid clonotypes above 0.001 frequency.

CDR3 size: 17 residues. CDR1 ENHRY and CDR2 SYGVKD come from the germline V gene. Using RNA transcripts, the TCR beta CDR3 regions were amplified. RT-PCR with HTBI primers came first, then second-round multiplex PCR. TCRdb independently ran MiXCR on the multiplex PCR reads; one entry per CDR3 protein. The repertoire holds 650,000 to 900,000 distinct CDR3 sequences, approximately 40% seen once, with roughly 46% in the top ten. The sample was peripheral blood. The chain couples TRBV10-3 to TRBJ2-2; D may correspond to TRBD1 or TRBD2 (5 bases each). The TCR was taken from an adult man with Graves' ophthalmopathy. CDR3 amino acids: CASSPSPGRANTGELLF. The CDR3 DNA reads as TGTGCCAGCAGCCCAAGCCCCGGCAGGGCGAACACCGGGGAGCTGCTTTTT.